The next 8 T cell receptor beta chains were all read from a single sample in a study of response to subunit inactivated influenza vaccine. MiXCR, applied by TCRdb to the RT-PCR reads, yields one record per CDR3 protein. This table has 450,000 to 550,000 distinct CDR3 sequences, 25% appearing once. The specimen comprised CD4+ T cells sorted from PBMCs, sampled around 5 days after vaccination. All receptors come from a man aged 45-65 years who received an inactivated influenza vaccine.

The genes are TRBV11-2 and TRBJ2-3, with D possibly being TRBD1 or TRBD2 (6 bases each). V lost 4 bases to trimming and J lost 8 bases, with 22 bases between them. CDR1 and CDR2 from the germline V gene are SGHAT and FQNNGV. CDR3 length equals 16 residues. CDR3 sequence reads: CASSSRPGGLQGTQYF. For the CDR3, the DNA is TGTGCCAGCAGCTCACGACCCGGGGGCCTCCAGGGTACGCAGTATTTT.

This clonotype was counted many times. The chain is built from TRBV20-1 and TRBJ1-1; D gene ambiguous. The germline V gene has CDR1 DFQATT and CDR2 SNEGSKA (reference sequence). V lost 4 bases to trimming and J lost 1 base, with 7 bases between them. The CDR3 loop spans 12 amino acids. The CDR3 region is CSATRSNTEAFF. In DNA, the CDR3 is TGCAGTGCTACCCGGTCGAACACTGAAGCTTTCTTT.

In this sample, this clonotype turned up a few times. V is TRBV5-1 and J is TRBJ2-3; 11 bases match TRBD1. The CDR3 is made up of 16 amino acids. V gave up 4 bases and J gave up 4 bases; unmatched junction bases: 8. CDR1 is SGHRS, CDR2 YFSETQ, per germline. CDR3 in DNA: TGCGCCAGCAGCCTCCCTGGGACAGGGGGTTCAGATACGCAGTATTTT. Translation: CASSLPGTGGSDTQYF.

In its sample, this clonotype was seen a few times. This chain uses TRBV5-1 with TRBJ2-3; 8 bases are a match to TRBD2. Losses at the gene ends were 4 bases for V and 4 bases for J; bases not matched to a gene: 5. Germline CDR1 SGHRS, CDR2 YFSETQ. The CDR3 runs to 14 residues. CDR3 sequence: CASSPGGVADTQYF. The CDR3 DNA is TGCGCCAGCAGCCCGGGGGGGGTAGCAGATACGCAGTATTTT.

This clonotype was found a few times. CDR3 nucleotide sequence: TGTGCCAGCAGCTTAGGTGGACTAGCGGGAGTCCGGCCCAAGGGAGAGACCCAGTACTTC. Its translation is CASSLGGLAGVRPKGETQYF. The V and J genes are TRBV11-2 and TRBJ2-5; 13 nucleotides line up with TRBD2. The germline CDR1 and CDR2 sequences are SGHAT and FQNNGV. This CDR3 is built from 20 residues. Unmatched junction bases numbered 15, after V lost 1 base and J lost 4 bases.

The J gene is TRBJ2-3, the V gene TRBV6-4; TRBD2 aligns across 7 bases. Germline-derived CDR1 and CDR2 are MRHNA and SNTAGT. Trimming cost V 0 bases and J 1 base; bases outside gene matches: 7. The length of the CDR3 is 17 residues. The CDR3 coding sequence is TGTGCCAGCAGTGACTCTGTGGGGGGGGGAGGCACAGATACGCAGTATTTT. It codes for CASSDSVGGGGTDTQYF.

This clonotype has more than one count but fewer than ten. The J gene is TRBJ2-7, the V gene TRBV7-3, with 9 bases aligning to TRBD1. CDR3 size: 14 residues. Trimming took 6 bases from V and 5 from J; bases not matched to a gene: 8. The V gene's germline CDR1 is SGHTA and CDR2 FQGTGA. CDR3 in amino acids: CASSRGQGSHEQYF. The CDR3 DNA is TGTGCCAGCAGTAGGGGACAGGGTTCCCACGAGCAGTACTTC.

The rearrangement joins TRBV4-1 to TRBJ1-2; D is possibly TRBD1 (5 bases). Germline V gene lookup returns CDR1 MGHRA and CDR2 YSYEKL. CDR3 size: 16 residues. Deletions cut 0 bases from V and 4 bases from J, with 15 bases between. The chain's CDR3 is CASSQDPVGTIYGYTF. The CDR3, as DNA: TGCGCCAGCAGCCAAGATCCCGTGGGGACCATCTATGGCTACACCTTC.